This T cell receptor (beta chain) was observed in a study of blood T cell repertoires in COVID-19. Across the whole study: COVID-19 samples collected from the United States, Italy and Spain covered acute and convalescent phases.

Repertoires were generated with immunoSEQ multiplex PCR, while TCRdb's copy carries only in-frame clones and drops some. This table has some 99,000 clones, around 81% appearing once. V shed 7 bases and J shed 4 bases, with 28 bases lying between them. CDR3 length: 18 residues. This clone was detected a few times. The sequence came from a human donor in a cohort sampled during active or convalescent COVID-19. Sequenced: peripheral blood. The chain is built from TRBV23-1 and TRBJ1-2; a weak D match, TRBD1 (6 bases). TRBV23-1 is given ORF status, its function remaining uncertain. The chain's CDR3 is CASTHLWGHRPGFYGYTF. CDR3 in DNA: TGCGCCAGCACTCATCTTTGGGGGCATCGGCCCGGTTTCTATGGCTACACCTTC.